A single T cell receptor (beta chain) is shown here with its context. Authors' processing steps: Cell counts per sample came from amplifying reference gene primers. Data came from immunoSEQ multiplex PCR; TCRdb stores just in-frame clones and leaves some out. V and J calls and clone size are those listed in that table; D and trimming were worked out from the DNA. The profile shows 100,000 to 150,000 clones, about 89% of them singletons. The length of the CDR3 is 16 residues. Germline lookup yields CDR1 KGHSH and CDR2 LQKENI. Trimming removed 2 bases at V and 4 bases at J, with 12 bases between. This sample is drawn from a study of blood T cell repertoires in COVID-19. Study as a whole: The United States, Italy and Spain supplied acute and convalescent COVID-19 samples.

The TCR comes from a man over 45 with active or convalescent COVID-19. Sequenced input: peripheral blood. The rearrangement uses TRBV18 and TRBJ2-6; weak D call: TRBD1 (5 bases). The CDR3 sequence: CASSPRLGVGANVLTF. Here the CDR3 DNA reads TGTGCCAGCTCACCAAGGTTAGGGGTCGGGGCCAACGTCCTGACTTTC.